This T cell receptor (beta chain) appears in the sequencing data of a study of response to subunit inactivated influenza vaccine. This clonotype has ten or more counts. One end of the junction fails to match germline, which may point to a read error. TCRdb processed the RT-PCR reads anew with MiXCR; each CDR3 protein has one entry. The sample consists of 600,000 to 850,000 distinct CDR3 sequences, 14% of them appearing once. Per the germline V gene, CDR1 is SGHRS and CDR2 is YFSETQ. This CDR3 is built from 13 residues. The chain has TRBV5-1 and TRBJ1-2; unclear D gene. The receptor was isolated from a man between 50 and 59 years old who received an inactivated influenza vaccine. Sample: PBMCs from blood, taken 14 days before vaccination. CDR3 loop: CASSSDGNYGYTF. DNA of the CDR3: TGTGCCAGCAGTTCTGACGGTAACTATGGCTACACCTTC.